This T cell receptor (beta chain) comes out of a study of blood T cell repertoires in COVID-19. Study details: The analysed material was cDNA or gDNA that came from T cells, B-cell-depleted T cells, or PBMCs.

In its sample, this clone was seen a few times. In the original workflow: Amplifying reference gene primers gave estimates of nucleated cell counts. Assay: immunoSEQ multiplex PCR; the TCRdb copy retains only in-frame clones and omits some. Clonal size and the V and J genes are those of that table, whereas D and trimming came from the DNA. Of a few hundred thousand clones listed, 70% to 90% were seen once; the top ten hold around 2.2%. Participants, about 18 to 95 years old, spanned fewer than 30 US areas. Either two negative PCRs, clearance, or symptom resolution qualified Cohort 3 donors as recovered. The TCR was taken from a man aged 30 to 45 who had recovered from COVID-19. What was sequenced was PBMCs or T cells enriched from blood (not recorded which).

CDR3 residues: CASNIGQGRNQPQHF. CDR3 DNA: TGTGCCAGCAACATCGGACAGGGGCGAAATCAGCCCCAGCATTTT. The gene calls are TRBV6-5 and TRBJ1-5; 9 bases are a match to TRBD1. The germline V gene encodes CDR1 MNHEY and CDR2 SVGAGI. The CDR3 extends over 15 amino acids. V lost 7 bases, J lost 4 bases, and 8 bases stayed unmatched.